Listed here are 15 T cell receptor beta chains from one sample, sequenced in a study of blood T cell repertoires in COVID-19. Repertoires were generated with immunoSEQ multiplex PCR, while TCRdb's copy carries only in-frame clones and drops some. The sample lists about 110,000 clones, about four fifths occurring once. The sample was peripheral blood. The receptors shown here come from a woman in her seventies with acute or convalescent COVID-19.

CDR3 loop: CASSLDLEEKLFF. CDR3 DNA: TGTGCCAGCAGTTTGGATCTAGAGGAAAAACTGTTTTTT. The chain uses TRBV28 and TRBJ1-4; no definite D call. V was cut by 3 bases and J by 8 bases, with 10 bases left in between. This CDR3 spans 13 amino acids. CDR1 is MDHEN and CDR2 is SYDVKM in the germline V gene.

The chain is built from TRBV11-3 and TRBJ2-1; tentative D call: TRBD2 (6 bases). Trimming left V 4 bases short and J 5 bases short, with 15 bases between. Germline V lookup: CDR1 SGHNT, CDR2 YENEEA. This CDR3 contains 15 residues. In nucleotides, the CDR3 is TGTGCCAGCAGCTCAAGGGGTCGCGGGAACAATGAGCAGTTCTTC. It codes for CASSSRGRGNNEQFF.

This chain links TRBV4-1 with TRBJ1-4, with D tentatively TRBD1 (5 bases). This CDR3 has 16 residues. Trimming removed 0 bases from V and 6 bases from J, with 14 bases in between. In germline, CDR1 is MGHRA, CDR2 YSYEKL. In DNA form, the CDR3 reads TGCGCCAGCAGCCAAGAGGGCGGGGACGGATATGAAAAACTGTTTTTT. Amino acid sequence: CASSQEGGDGYEKLFF.

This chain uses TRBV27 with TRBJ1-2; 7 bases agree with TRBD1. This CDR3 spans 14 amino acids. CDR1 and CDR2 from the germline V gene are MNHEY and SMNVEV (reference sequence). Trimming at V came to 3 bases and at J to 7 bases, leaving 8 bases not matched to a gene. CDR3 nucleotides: TGTGCCAGCAGTTTTAGTCAGGGGGTGGGTGGCTACACCTTC. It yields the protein CASSFSQGVGGYTF.

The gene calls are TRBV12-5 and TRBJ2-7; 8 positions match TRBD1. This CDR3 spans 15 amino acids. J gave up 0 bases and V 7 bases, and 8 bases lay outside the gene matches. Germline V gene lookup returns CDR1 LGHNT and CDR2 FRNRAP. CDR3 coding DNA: TGTGCTAGTGCCTTGGGGACAGGCTTCTCCTACGAGCAGTACTTC. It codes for CASALGTGFSYEQYF.

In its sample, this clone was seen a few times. The CDR3 loop reads CASSSASMTDTQYF. In nucleotides, the CDR3 is TGTGCCAGCTCGTCGGCTAGTATGACAGATACGCAGTATTTT. V gene TRBV6-5 combines with J gene TRBJ2-3; D unclear. Per germline, CDR1 MNHEY and CDR2 SVGAGI. Deletions cut 8 bases from V and 3 bases from J, with 15 bases between. This CDR3 region has 14 residues.

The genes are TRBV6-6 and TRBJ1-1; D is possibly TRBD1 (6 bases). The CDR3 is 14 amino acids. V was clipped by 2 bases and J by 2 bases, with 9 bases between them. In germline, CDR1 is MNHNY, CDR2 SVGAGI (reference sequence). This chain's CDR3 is CASSYGGVNTEAFF. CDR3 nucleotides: TGTGCCAGCAGTTACGGGGGCGTTAACACTGAAGCTTTCTTT.

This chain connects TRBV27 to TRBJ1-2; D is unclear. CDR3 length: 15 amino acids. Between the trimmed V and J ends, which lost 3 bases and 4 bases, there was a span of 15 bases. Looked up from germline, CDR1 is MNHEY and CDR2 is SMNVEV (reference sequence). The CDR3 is CASSLVFSATYGYTF. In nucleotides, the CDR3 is TGTGCCAGCAGTTTGGTCTTCAGTGCCACCTATGGCTACACCTTC.

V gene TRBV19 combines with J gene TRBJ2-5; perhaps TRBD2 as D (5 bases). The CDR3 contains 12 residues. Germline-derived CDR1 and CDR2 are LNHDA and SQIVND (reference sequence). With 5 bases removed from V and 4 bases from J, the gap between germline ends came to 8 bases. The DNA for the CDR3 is TGTGCCAGTAGTCAGGCGGGAGAGACCCAGTACTTC. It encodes CASSQAGETQYF.

The CDR3 spells CASSTAGGLEQYF. The CDR3 DNA is TGTGCCAGCAGCACAGCAGGGGGACTCGAGCAGTACTTC. The chain joins TRBV9 to TRBJ2-7, with D perhaps matching TRBD1 (7 bases). The CDR3 sequence is 13 residues long. V lost 4 bases and J lost 6, with 14 bases in between. CDR1 is SGDLS and CDR2 is YYNGEE in the germline V gene.

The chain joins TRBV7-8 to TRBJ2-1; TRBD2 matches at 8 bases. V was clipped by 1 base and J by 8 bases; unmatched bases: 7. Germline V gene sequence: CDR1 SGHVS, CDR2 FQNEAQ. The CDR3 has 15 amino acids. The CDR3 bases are TGTGCCAGCAGCTTAGGATTAGCGGGGACCTATGAGCAGTTCTTC. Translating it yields CASSLGLAGTYEQFF.

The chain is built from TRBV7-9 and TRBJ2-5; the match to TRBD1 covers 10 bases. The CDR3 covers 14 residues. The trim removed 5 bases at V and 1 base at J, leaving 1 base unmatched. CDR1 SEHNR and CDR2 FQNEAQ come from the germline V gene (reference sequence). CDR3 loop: CASSRTGGQETQYF. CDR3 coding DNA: TGTGCCAGCAGCCGGACAGGGGGCCAAGAGACCCAGTACTTC.

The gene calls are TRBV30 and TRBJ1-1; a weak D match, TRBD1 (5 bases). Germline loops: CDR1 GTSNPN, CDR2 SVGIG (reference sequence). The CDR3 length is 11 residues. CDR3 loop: CAGRGAAEAFF. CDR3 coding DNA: TGTGCGGGGAGGGGCGCAGCTGAAGCTTTCTTT.

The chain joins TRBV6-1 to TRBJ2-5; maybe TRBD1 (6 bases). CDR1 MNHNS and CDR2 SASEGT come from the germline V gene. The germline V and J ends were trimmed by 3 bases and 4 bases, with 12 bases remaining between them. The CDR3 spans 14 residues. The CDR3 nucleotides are TGTGCCAGCAGTGATCAGGGGAGAGGAGAGACCCAGTACTTC. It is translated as CASSDQGRGETQYF.

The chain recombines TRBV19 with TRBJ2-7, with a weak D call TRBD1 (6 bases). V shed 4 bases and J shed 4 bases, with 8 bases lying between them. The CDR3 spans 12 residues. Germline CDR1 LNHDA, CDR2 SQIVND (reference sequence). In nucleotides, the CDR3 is TGTGCCAGTAGTACACAGGGATACGAGCAGTACTTC. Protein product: CASSTQGYEQYF. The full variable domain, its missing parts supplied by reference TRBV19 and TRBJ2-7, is DGGITQSPKYLFRKEGQNVTLSCEQNLNHDAMYWYRQDPGQGLRLIYYSQIVNDFQKGDIAEGYSVSREKKESFPLTVTSAQKNPTAFYLCASSTQGYEQYFGPGTRLTVT.